This record looks at one T cell receptor beta chain sequence and its context. The data stem from a study of control samples from healthy donors and cancer patients. The CDR3 loop spans 15 amino acids. Looked up from germline, CDR1 is SGHTA and CDR2 is FQGTGA. V shed 1 base and J shed 3 bases, with 12 bases lying between them. TCRdb's table, derived via immunoSEQ multiplex PCR, lists solely in-frame clones and lacks some. The top ten clones hold roughly 7.2% of a sample with about 85,000 clones, about 89% of them seen once. The chain is built from TRBV7-3 and TRBJ1-2; D is possibly TRBD1 (6 bases). This receptor was taken from an older woman in good health. Sequencing used blood. CDR3 nucleotides: TGTGCCAGCAGCTTAAATGCAGGGGCCGACTATGGCTACACCTTC. Residues: CASSLNAGADYGYTF.